What follows are 32 T cell receptor beta chains derived from one specimen sequenced in a study of blood T cell repertoires in COVID-19. Profiling relied on immunoSEQ multiplex PCR, and the TCRdb table lists in-frame clones only, not all of them. The sample lists 250,000 to 400,000 clones; approximately 88% were seen once. Sample: peripheral blood. Source of these receptors: a woman aged 25-40 years with COVID-19, enrolled during active disease.

J is TRBJ1-2 and V is TRBV14, with a tentative D call TRBD1 (6 bases). Germline V gives CDR1 SGHDN, CDR2 FVKESK. Trimming cost V 2 bases and J 6 bases, with 10 bases left between them. The CDR3 runs to 13 residues. The CDR3 here is CASSQYRADGYTF. The CDR3 coding sequence is TGTGCCAGCAGCCAATACAGGGCGGATGGCTACACCTTC. Together with reference TRBV14 and TRBJ1-2, the CDR3 gives the full variable domain: EAGVTQFPSHSVIEKGQTVTLRCDPISGHDNLYWYRRVMGKEIKFLLHFVKESKQDESGMPNNRFLAERTGGTYSTLKVQPAELEDSGVYFCASSQYRADGYTFGSGTRLTVV.

The J gene is TRBJ1-2, the V gene TRBV28, with 8 bases lining up with TRBD1. The CDR3 consists of 15 residues. V trimming: 5 bases; J trimming: 2 bases; junction bases outside the gene matches: 7. Looked up from germline, CDR1 is MDHEN and CDR2 is SYDVKM. The CDR3 loop reads CASSRTDRANYGYTF. CDR3 DNA: TGTGCCAGCAGTCGGACGGACAGGGCGAACTATGGCTACACCTTC.

V and J are TRBV4-1 and TRBJ1-5, with D unresolved. CDR3 length: 15 amino acids. Trimming cost V 1 base and J 1 base, with 8 bases left between them. Per germline, CDR1 MGHRA and CDR2 YSYEKL. CDR3 coding DNA: TGCGCCAGCAGCCAAGTCCCCGGGAGCAATCAGCCCCAGCATTTT. Translation gives CASSQVPGSNQPQHF.

This clone was detected only once. V and J are TRBV5-6 and TRBJ2-7; D remains unclear. With 1 base removed from V and 6 bases from J, the gap between germline ends came to 11 bases. This CDR3 comprises 13 residues. From germline, CDR1 is SGHDT and CDR2 YYEEEE. CDR3 loop: CASSLPVSSEQYF. CDR3 DNA sequence: TGTGCCAGCAGCTTGCCAGTTAGCTCCGAGCAGTACTTC.

This chain uses TRBV3-1 (or the pseudogene TRBV3-2) with TRBJ1-3; perhaps TRBD1 as D (6 bases). V was shortened by 2 bases and J by 4 bases, with 12 bases between the two germline ends. CDR1 is LGHDT, CDR2 YNNKEL, per germline (reference sequence). CDR3 length equals 15 residues. DNA for the CDR3: TGTGCCAGCAGCCAAATGATAGGGGGAGGAAACACCATATATTTT. Protein: CASSQMIGGGNTIYF.

The rearrangement links TRBV24-1 to TRBJ2-7, with 10 bases matching TRBD2. The CDR3 runs to 17 residues. Unmatched junction bases numbered 9, after V lost 1 base and J lost 4 bases. The germline CDR1 and CDR2 sequences are KGHDR and SFDVKD. Here the CDR3 DNA reads TGTGCCACCAGTGATTTAGCGCGGGGACTAGCGTATTACGAGCAGTACTTC. It translates to CATSDLARGLAYYEQYF.

This clone has just a few counts. The chain combines TRBV7-8 with TRBJ1-5, with unresolved D. V dropped 4 bases and J dropped 1 base, with 11 bases sitting between them. The germline CDR1 and CDR2 sequences are SGHVS and FQNEAQ. CDR3 length: 15 amino acids. This CDR3 reads CASSYSLTSNQPQHF. As DNA, the CDR3 is TGTGCCAGCAGCTACAGTCTTACAAGCAATCAGCCCCAGCATTTT.

The gene calls are TRBV19 and TRBJ1-5; D not certain. Germline V gives CDR1 LNHDA, CDR2 SQIVND (reference sequence). Deletions cut 4 bases from V and 0 bases from J, with 10 bases between. The CDR3 consists of 15 residues. Here the CDR3 reads CASSTTAISNQPQHF. The CDR3 DNA sequence: TGTGCCAGTAGTACGACTGCGATTAGCAATCAGCCCCAGCATTTT.

This clone has a handful of counts. The chain is built from TRBV2 and TRBJ1-2, with D perhaps matching TRBD1 (6 bases). Trimming removed 7 bases from V and 7 bases from J, with 16 bases in between. Germline V gene lookup returns CDR1 SNHLY and CDR2 FYNNEI. The CDR3 extends over 13 amino acids. This CDR3 reads CASTYEGESGYTF. As DNA, the CDR3 is TGTGCCAGCACATACGAGGGGGAGTCTGGCTACACCTTC.

This chain connects TRBV19 to TRBJ2-2; 9 bases are a match to TRBD1. The J segment lost 6 bases and the V segment lost 7 bases, leaving 6 bases of the junction unmatched. The V gene's germline CDR1 is LNHDA and CDR2 SQIVND (reference sequence). The length of the CDR3 is 14 residues. CDR3 bases: TGTGCCAGTACCACTACAGGGGGCCCCGGGGAGCTGTTTTTT. Translation: CASTTTGGPGELFF.

V is TRBV7-9 and J is TRBJ2-5; perhaps TRBD1 as D (5 bases). The CDR3 extends over 14 amino acids. Trimming shortened V by 3 bases and J by 1 base, and 9 bases separated the two germline ends. Germline assignment: CDR1 SEHNR and CDR2 FQNEAQ (reference sequence). CDR3 nucleotide sequence: TGTGCCAGCAGCTTCGGCCAGGGCCAAGAGACCCAGTACTTC. This codes for CASSFGQGQETQYF.

V gene TRBV6-5 combines with J gene TRBJ1-5; D not certain. This CDR3 is 14 amino acids long. CDR1 and CDR2 from the germline V gene are MNHEY and SVGAGI. V was trimmed by 6 bases and J by 9 bases, leaving 18 bases between them. This CDR3 is CASRRTELGWPQHF. CDR3 DNA sequence: TGTGCCAGCAGACGGACCGAACTAGGTTGGCCCCAGCATTTT.

This clone has only one observation. The genes are TRBV28 and TRBJ1-1; 9 nucleotides align to TRBD1. Trimming removed 6 bases from V and 0 bases from J; junction bases left unmatched: 11. This CDR3 spans 17 amino acids. The germline V gene has CDR1 MDHEN and CDR2 SYDVKM. The CDR3 DNA reads TGTGCCAGCAGGACTACGGGACAGGGCGGTTTGAACACTGAAGCTTTCTTT. Translating it yields CASRTTGQGGLNTEAFF.

This sequence joins TRBV5-6 and TRBJ1-4; 7 bases fit TRBD1. The CDR3 extends over 15 amino acids. The V gene's germline CDR1 is SGHDT and CDR2 YYEEEE. The trim removed 4 bases at V and 5 bases at J, leaving 8 bases unmatched. The CDR3 sequence: CASSGGTENNEKLFF. In DNA form, the CDR3 reads TGTGCCAGCAGCGGAGGGACAGAGAACAATGAAAAACTGTTTTTT.

The rearrangement joins TRBV5-4 to TRBJ1-3; 8 bases map to TRBD1. With 3 bases clipped from V and 0 bases from J, the junction kept 5 bases outside the gene matches. The germline V gene has CDR1 SGHNT and CDR2 YYREEE (reference sequence). This CDR3 comprises 16 residues. DNA of the CDR3: TGTGCCAGCAGCTCAGGGGGCGTGCTCTCTGGAAACACCATATATTTT. Residues: CASSSGGVLSGNTIYF.

This sequence joins TRBV2 and TRBJ1-2, with D unresolved. CDR1 is SNHLY and CDR2 is FYNNEI in the germline V gene. This CDR3 is built from 13 residues. Trimming removed 4 bases at V and 2 bases at J, with 8 bases between. The CDR3 sequence: CASSVAVNYGYTF. CDR3 DNA: TGTGCCAGCAGTGTCGCAGTGAACTATGGCTACACCTTC.

The chain employs TRBV5-1 and TRBJ1-2, with D possibly TRBD1 on 5 matching bases. V lost 2 bases, J lost 3 bases, and 11 bases lay in between. The CDR3 is 14 amino acids. Germline V gives CDR1 SGHRS, CDR2 YFSETQ. The CDR3 loop is CASSFQGADYGYTF. CDR3 sequence (DNA): TGCGCCAGCAGCTTCCAAGGGGCGGACTATGGCTACACCTTC.

The chain is built from TRBV7-2 and TRBJ1-6; D ambiguous. The ends were cut back, 6 bases at V and 4 bases at J, with 4 bases in the middle. Germline CDR1 reads SGHTA; CDR2 reads FQGNSA. CDR3 length equals 12 residues. CDR3 residues: CASSLYNSPLHF. In DNA form, the CDR3 reads TGTGCCAGCAGTCTGTATAATTCACCCCTCCACTTT.

The rearrangement joins TRBV7-9 to TRBJ2-7, with D hard to call. Trimming stripped 1 base from V and 6 bases from J, with 10 bases between. The germline gives CDR1 SEHNR, CDR2 FQNEAQ (reference sequence). The CDR3 contains 13 residues. The DNA for the CDR3 is TGTGCCAGCAGCTTAGTTTCCGTCGGCGAGCAGTACTTC. It specifies CASSLVSVGEQYF.

The V gene is TRBV4-3, the J gene TRBJ2-7, with 11 positions matching TRBD2. Germline CDR1 is LGHNA and CDR2 is YSLEER. This CDR3 contains 17 residues. With V trimmed by 1 base and J by 0 bases, 5 bases remained unmatched. CDR3 protein: CASSQGLAGTFSYEQYF. In DNA, the CDR3 is TGCGCCAGCAGCCAAGGACTAGCGGGGACATTCTCCTACGAGCAGTACTTC.

The genes are TRBV27 and TRBJ1-5; 8 nucleotides match TRBD1. This CDR3 spans 16 amino acids. Germline V gene lookup returns CDR1 MNHEY and CDR2 SMNVEV (reference sequence). The V and J ends lost 8 bases and 2 bases, in that order; junction bases with no gene match: 11. This chain's CDR3 is CASRGGPGGGNQPQHF. CDR3 DNA: TGTGCCAGCCGCGGGGGTCCAGGGGGCGGCAATCAGCCCCAGCATTTT.

Remarks on this clone: A read error may account for a junction end that differs from germline. This chain joins TRBV7-2 and TRBJ2-4; 7 bases align to TRBD1. Per germline, CDR1 SGHTA and CDR2 FQGNSA. The CDR3 sequence is 13 residues long. The CDR3 here is CASSLGETGSKDF. Here the CDR3 DNA reads TGTGCCAGCAGCTTAGGGGAGACAGGGTCTAAGGACTTC.

V gene TRBV5-6 combines with J gene TRBJ1-4, with a possible D match to TRBD1 (6 bases). Germline values: CDR1 SGHDT, CDR2 YYEEEE. V lost 0 bases to trimming and J lost 7 bases, with 13 bases between them. The CDR3 totals 15 residues. Here the CDR3 reads CASSLAGGQGEKLFF. CDR3 DNA: TGTGCCAGCAGCTTGGCCGGGGGGCAGGGTGAAAAACTGTTTTTT. The whole variable domain, filled in from reference TRBV5-6 and TRBJ1-4, reads DAGVTQSPTHLIKTRGQQVTLRCSPKSGHDTVSWYQQALGQGPQFIFQYYEEEERQRGNFPDRFSGHQFPNYSSELNVNALLLGDSALYLCASSLAGGQGEKLFFGSGTQLSVL.

V usage is TRBV5-1 and J usage is TRBJ1-5; 9 bases are a match to TRBD1. V shed 0 bases, J shed 0 bases, and the junction held 13 bases outside the gene matches. This CDR3 comprises 20 residues. Germline CDR1 is SGHRS and CDR2 is YFSETQ. Here the CDR3 DNA reads TGCGCCAGCAGCTTGGGCCCGGACAGGGGTTGGGGATATAGCAATCAGCCCCAGCATTTT. As protein: CASSLGPDRGWGYSNQPQHF.

This clone has a single count. The chain has TRBV4-3 and TRBJ1-2; 8 bases agree with TRBD1. The germline gives CDR1 LGHNA, CDR2 YSLEER. J lost 6 bases, V lost 4 bases, and 7 bases had no gene match. The CDR3 spans 14 residues. CDR3 protein: CASSPGQGIDGYTF. As DNA, the CDR3 is TGCGCCAGCAGCCCCGGACAGGGAATAGATGGCTACACCTTC.

This chain joins TRBV6-5 and TRBJ1-5; 9 bases agree with TRBD1. The CDR3 is made up of 13 amino acids. V shed 5 bases and J 7 bases; nucleotides not matched to a gene: 3. Per the germline V gene, CDR1 is MNHEY and CDR2 is SVGAGI. CDR3 amino acids: CASSLDRGQPQHF. The CDR3 DNA follows: TGTGCCAGCAGTCTAGACAGGGGGCAGCCCCAGCATTTT.

The DNA of the CDR3 is TGCGCCAGCAGCTTGGTTCAGGCTACGAACACTGAAGCTTTCTTT. Protein: CASSLVQATNTEAFF. The rearrangement uses TRBV5-1 and TRBJ1-1; D is unresolved. Per the germline V gene, CDR1 is SGHRS and CDR2 is YFSETQ. Trimming left V 0 bases short and J 1 base short, with 10 bases between. The CDR3 loop spans 15 amino acids.

CDR3 in DNA: TGTGCCTGGAGAACGACAGGGGTGAATCAGCCCCAGCATTTT. Protein product: CAWRTTGVNQPQHF. The V and J genes are TRBV30 and TRBJ1-5; 8 nucleotides match TRBD1. V shed 3 bases, J shed 4 bases, and the junction held 5 bases outside the gene matches. Germline CDR1 reads GTSNPN; CDR2 reads SVGIG (reference sequence). The CDR3 extends over 14 amino acids.

The gene calls are TRBV29-1 and TRBJ2-7; D call uncertain. V was shortened by 1 base and J by 0 bases, with 7 bases between the two germline ends. From germline, CDR1 is SQVTM and CDR2 ANQGSEA. The CDR3 has 13 residues. CDR3 sequence: CSVEGLNSYEQYF. The CDR3, as DNA: TGCAGCGTTGAAGGGCTGAACTCCTACGAGCAGTACTTC.

This clone was seen only a few times. This rearrangement joins TRBV28 to TRBJ1-6; D ambiguous. The length of the CDR3 is 15 residues. The germline gives CDR1 MDHEN, CDR2 SYDVKM. V lost 11 bases and J lost 7, with 21 bases in between. As DNA, the CDR3 is TGTGCCTTAAAAGCAGGAACGATCCCGAATTCACCCCTCCACTTT. Encoded protein: CALKAGTIPNSPLHF. Combining the CDR3 with reference TRBV28 and TRBJ1-6 gives the whole variable domain DVKVTQSSRYLVKRTGEKVFLECVQDMDHENMFWYRQDPGLGLRLIYFSYDVKMKEKGDIPEGYSVSREKKERFSLILESASTNQTSMYLCALKAGTIPNSPLHFGNGTRLTVT.

CDR3 coding DNA: TGTGCCAGCAGTGCAGGAGCGGATGGGTCCCCTGGAAACACCATATATTTT. Encoded protein: CASSAGADGSPGNTIYF. This chain links TRBV6-1 with TRBJ1-3; no definite D call. Germline lookup yields CDR1 MNHNS and CDR2 SASEGT. V dropped 4 bases and J dropped 2 bases, with 18 bases sitting between them. The CDR3 contains 17 residues.

This clone came up once. The chain is built from TRBV19 and TRBJ1-6; D gene ambiguous. This CDR3 has 14 amino acids. Between the trimmed V and J ends, which lost 1 base and 8 bases, there was a span of 9 bases. The germline V gene has CDR1 LNHDA and CDR2 SQIVND (reference sequence). The chain's CDR3 is CASSIGLFDSPLHF. The CDR3 DNA reads TGTGCCAGTAGTATAGGGCTCTTTGATTCACCCCTCCACTTT.